These 27 T cell receptor beta chains share one sample of origin, sequenced in a study of cytotoxic CD8 clonotypes in ibrutinib-treated CLL. The assay was immunoSEQ multiplex PCR, and TCRdb's table has in-frame clones only and misses some. This table has some 200,000 clones, 70% to 75% appearing once. The sample in question was PBMCs, obtained after 12 months of ibrutinib treatment. The receptor source for this set is a human donor with chronic lymphocytic leukemia.

The chain uses TRBV6-5 and TRBJ1-2, with D maybe TRBD1 (6 bases). Looked up from germline, CDR1 is MNHEY and CDR2 is SVGAGI. This CDR3 comprises 13 residues. Deletions cut 6 bases from V and 4 bases from J, with 12 bases between. CDR3 in DNA: TGTGCCAGCAGGAAAGGACAGAGCTATGGCTACACCTTC. Amino acids: CASRKGQSYGYTF.

J is TRBJ2-5 and V is TRBV4-1; D is uncertain. Germline V gives CDR1 MGHRA, CDR2 YSYEKL. The V gene lost 1 base and the J gene lost 3 bases, with 6 bases spanning the gap. This CDR3 comprises 13 residues. The CDR3 DNA reads TGCGCCAGCAGCCAAGTCCTTGAAGAGACCCAGTACTTC. Protein sequence: CASSQVLEETQYF.

V usage is TRBV28 and J usage is TRBJ2-3; no clear D gene. V shed 5 bases and J shed 3 bases, with 12 bases lying between them. CDR3 length equals 14 residues. Germline-derived CDR1 and CDR2 are MDHEN and SYDVKM. Here the CDR3 DNA reads TGTGCCAGCAGTACCCCAAGGCAGACAGATACGCAGTATTTT. This sequence encodes CASSTPRQTDTQYF.

The chain recombines TRBV21-1 with TRBJ2-7; TRBD2, as called in the table, went unchecked against the DNA. TRBV21-1 represents a pseudogene. The CDR3 runs to 14 residues. CDR3 in DNA: TGTGCCAGCAGCTATCGCGGCAGGAGGTACGAGCAGTACTTC. Its protein product is CASSYRGRRYEQYF.

This chain connects TRBV29-1 to TRBJ1-1; tentatively, D is TRBD1 (6 bases). Per germline, CDR1 SQVTM and CDR2 ANQGSEA. The V end was cut by 7 bases, the J end by 5 bases, with 20 bases between. CDR3 size: 14 residues. The CDR3 coding sequence is TGCAGCGGTCTCCGGGACACCCTTAGGACTGAAGCTTTCTTT. It is translated as CSGLRDTLRTEAFF.

Here the CDR3 reads CASSPRGSRSGYTF. CDR3 sequence (DNA): TGTGCCAGCAGCCCCAGGGGGTCTAGAAGTGGCTACACCTTC. The chain carries TRBV27 and TRBJ1-2; 7 bases agree with TRBD1. The ends lost 6 bases at V and 7 bases at J; junction bases unmatched: 11. The CDR3 spans 14 residues. CDR1 MNHEY and CDR2 SMNVEV come from the germline V gene (reference sequence).

The chain couples TRBV7-2 to TRBJ1-1; tentatively, D is TRBD1 (5 bases). Germline V gene lookup returns CDR1 SGHTA and CDR2 FQGNSA. V was trimmed by 2 bases and J by 5 bases, leaving 9 bases between them. The CDR3 is made up of 13 amino acids. CDR3 DNA sequence: TGTGCCAGCAGCTTAACGGCAGGGACTGAAGCTTTCTTT. Translating it yields CASSLTAGTEAFF.

The chain links TRBV10-3 to TRBJ1-5; D gene ambiguous. From germline, CDR1 is ENHRY and CDR2 SYGVKD. The V and J ends lost 0 bases and 6 bases respectively, with 6 bases between them. This CDR3 has 13 residues. This chain's CDR3 is CAISESEVQPQHF. The DNA of the CDR3 is TGTGCCATCAGTGAGTCGGAGGTTCAGCCCCAGCATTTT.

The gene calls are TRBV6-1 and TRBJ2-5; TRBD1 matches at 7 bases. Germline CDR1 is MNHNS and CDR2 is SASEGT. The V segment lost 6 bases and the J segment 5 bases; nucleotides outside the gene matches: 9. The CDR3 is 14 residues long. The CDR3 loop is CASRVEGGRETQYF. DNA for the CDR3: TGTGCCAGCAGGGTCGAAGGGGGCCGGGAGACCCAGTACTTC.

The V call is TRBV6-5, the J call TRBJ2-3, with 11 bases that match TRBD2. This CDR3 region has 15 residues. Germline V CDR1 and CDR2: MNHEY, SVGAGI. With 3 bases clipped from V and 8 bases from J, the junction kept 7 bases outside the gene matches. The CDR3 DNA reads TGTGCCAGCAGTTATACTAGCGGGAGCTTAGGTACGCAGTATTTT. Translation gives CASSYTSGSLGTQYF.

The V call is TRBV7-6, the J call TRBJ2-4, with TRBD2 as a possible D gene (5 bases). Trimming removed 5 bases from V and 1 base from J, with 12 bases in between. Germline CDR1 SGHVS, CDR2 FNYEAQ. CDR3 length equals 15 residues. The CDR3 sequence: CASSPGGPAKNIQYF. CDR3 coding DNA: TGTGCCAGCAGCCCGGGCGGGCCTGCCAAAAACATTCAGTACTTC.

V usage is TRBV30 and J usage is TRBJ2-1; D is possibly TRBD2 (6 bases). Trimming shortened V by 5 bases and J by 8 bases, and 16 bases separated the two germline ends. CDR3 length: 13 amino acids. Germline CDR1 GTSNPN, CDR2 SVGIG (reference sequence). The CDR3 DNA is TGTGCCTGGCGTTGGGGATCGGGGGATGAGCAGTTCTTC. It translates to CAWRWGSGDEQFF.

The chain uses TRBV6-5 and TRBJ2-7; 11 positions match TRBD2. V gave up 6 bases and J gave up 3 bases; unmatched junction bases: 7. CDR3 length equals 15 residues. CDR1 is MNHEY and CDR2 is SVGAGI in the germline V gene. CDR3 nucleotide sequence: TGTGCCAGCAGCACCGGGACTAGCGGAAACTACGAGCAGTACTTC. It encodes CASSTGTSGNYEQYF.

This clone was seen just once. The CDR3 DNA reads TGTGCCAGCAGTATCCTAGGGAGTGGCTACACCTTC. It specifies CASSILGSGYTF. The V call is TRBV7-6, the J call TRBJ1-2; D unclear. Germline V lookup: CDR1 SGHVS, CDR2 FNYEAQ. The length of the CDR3 is 12 residues. The germline V and J ends were trimmed by 6 bases and 7 bases, with 12 bases remaining between them.

The chain combines TRBV5-1 with TRBJ2-2; tentatively, D is TRBD2 (5 bases). Germline CDR1 and CDR2: SGHRS and YFSETQ. CDR3 size: 14 residues. Trimming cost V 0 bases and J 4 bases, with 7 bases left between them. The CDR3 region is CASSLAAVTGELFF. In DNA, the CDR3 is TGCGCCAGCAGCTTGGCAGCGGTCACCGGGGAGCTGTTTTTT.

This clone was observed a handful of times. This chain uses TRBV27 with TRBJ2-4; D might be TRBD1 or TRBD2, each matching 5 bases. The V gene's germline CDR1 is MNHEY and CDR2 SMNVEV (reference sequence). Trimming removed 7 bases from V and 5 bases from J, with 18 bases in between. The CDR3 totals 15 residues. Written as DNA, the CDR3 is TGTGCCAGCACCCCCTTTGCCGGGACGCAAAACATTCAGTACTTC. Protein: CASTPFAGTQNIQYF.

This chain connects TRBV2 to TRBJ1-2, with D unresolved. Germline CDR1 is SNHLY and CDR2 is FYNNEI. There are 13 residues in the CDR3. V gave up 6 bases and J gave up 4 bases, with 12 bases separating them. CDR3 DNA: TGTGCCAGCAGGGCCGAGCCCGTCTATGGCTACACCTTC. Protein: CASRAEPVYGYTF.

The chain uses TRBV30 and TRBJ1-5; 7 bases are a match to TRBD1. Trimming took 0 bases from V and 3 from J; bases not matched to a gene: 8. There are 16 residues in the CDR3. Germline CDR1 is GTSNPN and CDR2 is SVGIG (reference sequence). The CDR3 DNA follows: TGTGCCTGGAGTGTACGAGGACAGGCGTTCAATCAGCCCCAGCATTTT. It yields the protein CAWSVRGQAFNQPQHF.

The genes are TRBV10-3 and TRBJ1-3; D uncertain. Germline CDR1 reads ENHRY; CDR2 reads SYGVKD. V lost 3 bases, J lost 2 bases, and 8 bases lay in between. This CDR3 is built from 14 residues. The CDR3 reads CAISEVGPGNTIYF. The CDR3 DNA reads TGTGCCATCAGTGAAGTAGGACCTGGAAACACCATATATTTT.

In this sample, this clone turned up a few times. The chain combines TRBV2 with TRBJ2-1, with 10 bases lining up with TRBD1. The V gene's germline CDR1 is SNHLY and CDR2 FYNNEI. The CDR3 consists of 15 residues. The ends lost 9 bases at V and 5 bases at J; junction bases unmatched: 10. CDR3 amino acids: CASSRDRGVDNEQFF. The CDR3 DNA follows: TGTGCCAGTTCCCGGGACAGGGGTGTAGACAATGAGCAGTTCTTC.

The rearrangement joins TRBV7-6 to TRBJ1-1; D is undetermined. Deletions cut 5 bases from V and 0 bases from J, with 10 bases between. There are 14 residues in the CDR3. CDR1 and CDR2 (germline): SGHVS, FNYEAQ. CDR3 bases: TGTGCCAGCAGCCCCGTGTCGATGAACACTGAAGCTTTCTTT. Protein: CASSPVSMNTEAFF.

The chain employs TRBV6-6 and TRBJ1-4; the D gene is possibly TRBD1 (5 bases). V lost 6 bases and J lost 7, with 12 bases in between. Germline CDR1 is MNHNY and CDR2 is SVGAGI (reference sequence). The CDR3 is 13 amino acids. The CDR3: CASSSRVGEKLFF. As DNA, the CDR3 is TGTGCCAGCAGCAGCAGGGTGGGTGAAAAACTGTTTTTT.

Of note for this clone: The CDR3 does not close with the conserved phenylalanine or tryptophan, likely indicating a read error. The limits of the CDR3 on the DNA are not certain, so only TCRdb's listed CDR3 is given. The chain has TRBV28 and TRBJ2-7; the D segment call TRBD2 is taken from the table without a DNA check. Germline loops: CDR1 MDHEN, CDR2 SYDVKM. The CDR3 totals 12 residues, both ends included. The CDR3: CASSLTGTSFLL.

This clone was seen only once. The chain recombines TRBV5-4 with TRBJ1-2; 10 bases are shared with TRBD1. Per germline, CDR1 SGHNT and CDR2 YYREEE (reference sequence). This CDR3 region has 15 residues. J lost 4 bases, V lost 4 bases, and 7 bases had no gene match. CDR3 amino acids: CASSPGQGWFYGYTF. The CDR3 DNA reads as TGTGCCAGCAGCCCGGGACAGGGGTGGTTCTATGGCTACACCTTC.

This rearrangement joins TRBV9 to TRBJ2-3, with D possibly being TRBD1 or TRBD2 (6 bases each). The CDR3 spans 16 residues. Germline V gives CDR1 SGDLS, CDR2 YYNGEE. V was trimmed by 0 bases and J by 2 bases, leaving 13 bases between them. Here the CDR3 reads CASSVEGGDVTDTQYF. CDR3 DNA: TGTGCCAGCAGCGTAGAGGGGGGCGATGTCACAGATACGCAGTATTTT.

The gene calls are TRBV6-1 and TRBJ2-5; TRBD1 matches at 7 bases. Per germline, CDR1 MNHNS and CDR2 SASEGT. The CDR3 spans 14 residues. J lost 5 bases, V lost 1 base, and 4 bases had no gene match. The CDR3 DNA follows: TGTGCCAGCAGTGAAGGACAGGGCGGCGAGACCCAGTACTTC. The encoded protein is CASSEGQGGETQYF.

This clone was seen a few times. Written as DNA, the CDR3 is TGTGCCAGCAGCTTAGAGACAGGGAATAATTCACCCCTCCACTTT. Translating it yields CASSLETGNNSPLHF. The chain links TRBV7-8 to TRBJ1-6; 7 bases fit TRBD1. Germline V CDR1 and CDR2: SGHVS, FQNEAQ. The trim removed 1 base at V and 5 bases at J, leaving 2 bases unmatched. This CDR3 has 15 residues.